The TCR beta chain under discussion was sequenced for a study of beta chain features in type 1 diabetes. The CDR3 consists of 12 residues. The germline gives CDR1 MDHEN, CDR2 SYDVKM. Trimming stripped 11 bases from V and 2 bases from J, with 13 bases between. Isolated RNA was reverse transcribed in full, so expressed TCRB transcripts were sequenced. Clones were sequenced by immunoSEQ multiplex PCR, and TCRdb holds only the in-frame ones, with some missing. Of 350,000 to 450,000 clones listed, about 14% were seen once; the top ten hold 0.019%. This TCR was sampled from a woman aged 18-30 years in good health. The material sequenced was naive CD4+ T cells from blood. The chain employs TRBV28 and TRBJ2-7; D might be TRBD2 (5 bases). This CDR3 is CACSGEPYEQYF. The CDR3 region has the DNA TGTGCCTGCTCCGGGGAGCCCTACGAGCAGTACTTC.